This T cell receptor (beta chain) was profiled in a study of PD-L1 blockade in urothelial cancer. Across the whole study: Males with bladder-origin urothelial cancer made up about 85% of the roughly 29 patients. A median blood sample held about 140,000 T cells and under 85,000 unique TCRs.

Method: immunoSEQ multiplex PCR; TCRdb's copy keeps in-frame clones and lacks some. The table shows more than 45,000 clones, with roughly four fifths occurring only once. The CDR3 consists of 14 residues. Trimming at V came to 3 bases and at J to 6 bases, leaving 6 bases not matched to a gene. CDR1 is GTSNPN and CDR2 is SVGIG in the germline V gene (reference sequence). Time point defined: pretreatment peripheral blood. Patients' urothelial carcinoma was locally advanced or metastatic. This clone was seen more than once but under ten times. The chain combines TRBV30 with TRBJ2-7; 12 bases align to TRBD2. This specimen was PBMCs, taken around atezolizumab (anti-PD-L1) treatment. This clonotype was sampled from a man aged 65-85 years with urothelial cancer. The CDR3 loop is CAWSRLAGASEQYF. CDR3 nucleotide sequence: TGTGCCTGGAGCCGACTAGCGGGAGCTAGCGAGCAGTACTTC. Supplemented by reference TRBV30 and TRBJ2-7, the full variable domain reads SQTIHQWPATLVQPVGSPLSLECTVEGTSNPNLYWYRQAAGRGLQLLFYSVGIGQISSEVPQNLSASRPQDRQFILSSKKLLLSDSGFYLCAWSRLAGASEQYFGPGTRLTVT.